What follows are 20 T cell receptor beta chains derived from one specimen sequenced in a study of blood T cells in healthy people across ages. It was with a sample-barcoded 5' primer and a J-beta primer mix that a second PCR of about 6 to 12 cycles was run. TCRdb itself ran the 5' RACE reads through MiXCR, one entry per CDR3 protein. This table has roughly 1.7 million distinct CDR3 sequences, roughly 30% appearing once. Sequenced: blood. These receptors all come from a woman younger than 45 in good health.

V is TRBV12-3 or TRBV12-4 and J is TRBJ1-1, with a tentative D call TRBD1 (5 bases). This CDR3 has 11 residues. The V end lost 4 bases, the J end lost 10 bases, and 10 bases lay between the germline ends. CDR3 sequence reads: CASSWQGTAFF. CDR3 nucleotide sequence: TGTGCCAGCAGTTGGCAGGGAACAGCTTTCTTT.

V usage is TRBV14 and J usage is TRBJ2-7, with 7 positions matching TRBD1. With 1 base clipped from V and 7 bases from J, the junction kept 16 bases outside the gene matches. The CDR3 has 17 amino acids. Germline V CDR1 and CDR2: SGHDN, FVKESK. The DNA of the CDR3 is TGTGCCAGCAGCCAAGGCATCCTAGGACAGGCGCGAATGGAGCAGTACTTC. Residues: CASSQGILGQARMEQYF.

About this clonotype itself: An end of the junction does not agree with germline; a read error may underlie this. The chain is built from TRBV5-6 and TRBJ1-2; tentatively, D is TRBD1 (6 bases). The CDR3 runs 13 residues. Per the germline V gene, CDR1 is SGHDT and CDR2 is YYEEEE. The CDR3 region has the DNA TGTGCCAGCAGGTTGGGGACATACTATGGCTACACCTTC. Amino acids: CASRLGTYYGYTF.

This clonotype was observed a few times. This chain's CDR3 is CSAMGSERGRSYEQYF. The CDR3 coding sequence is TGCAGTGCGATGGGTTCGGAGCGGGGTCGCTCCTACGAGCAGTACTTC. The chain couples TRBV20-1 to TRBJ2-7, with 7 positions matching TRBD2. Germline CDR1 reads DFQATT; CDR2 reads SNEGSKA (reference sequence). V lost 6 bases to trimming and J lost 0 bases; unmatched junction nucleotides: 14. This CDR3 comprises 16 residues.

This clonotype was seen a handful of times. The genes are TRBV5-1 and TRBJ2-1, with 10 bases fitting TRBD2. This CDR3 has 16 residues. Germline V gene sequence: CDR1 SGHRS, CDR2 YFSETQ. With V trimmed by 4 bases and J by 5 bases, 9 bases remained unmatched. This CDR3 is CASSPRGLAINNEQFF. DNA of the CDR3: TGCGCCAGCAGCCCGCGGGGACTAGCGATAAACAATGAGCAGTTCTTC.

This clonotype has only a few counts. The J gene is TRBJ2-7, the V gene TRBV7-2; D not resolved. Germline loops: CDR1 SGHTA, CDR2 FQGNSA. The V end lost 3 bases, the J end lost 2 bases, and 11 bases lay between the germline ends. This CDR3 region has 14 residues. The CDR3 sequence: CASSFPPRPYEQYF. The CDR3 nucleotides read TGTGCCAGCAGCTTCCCACCGCGGCCCTACGAGCAGTACTTC. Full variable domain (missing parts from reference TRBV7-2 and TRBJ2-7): GAGVSQSPSNKVTEKGKDVELRCDPISGHTALYWYRQSLGQGLEFLIYFQGNSAPDKSGLPSDRFSAERTGGSVSTLTIQRTQQEDSAVYLCASSFPPRPYEQYFGPGTRLTVT.

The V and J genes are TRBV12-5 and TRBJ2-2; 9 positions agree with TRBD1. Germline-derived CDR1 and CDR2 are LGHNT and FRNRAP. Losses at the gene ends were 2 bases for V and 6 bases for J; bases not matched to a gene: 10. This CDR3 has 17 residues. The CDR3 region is CASGLPPGQGKPGELFF. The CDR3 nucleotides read TGTGCTAGTGGTTTGCCTCCGGGACAGGGTAAACCCGGGGAGCTGTTTTTT. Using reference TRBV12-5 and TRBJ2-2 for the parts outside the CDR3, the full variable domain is DARVTQTPRHKVTEMGQEVTMRCQPILGHNTVFWYRQTMMQGLELLAYFRNRAPLDDSGMPKDRFSAEMPDATLATLKIQPSEPRDSAVYFCASGLPPGQGKPGELFFGEGSRLTVL.

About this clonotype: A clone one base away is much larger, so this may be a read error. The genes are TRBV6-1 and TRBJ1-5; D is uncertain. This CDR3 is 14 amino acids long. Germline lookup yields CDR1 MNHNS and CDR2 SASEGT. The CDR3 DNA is TGTGCCAACAGTGAAAATTCCCCCCATCAGCCCCAGCATTTT. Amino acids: CANSENSPHQPQHF.

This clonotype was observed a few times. The CDR3 reads CASSTQTGGYTF. DNA of the CDR3: TGTGCCAGCAGTACCCAGACTGGGGGCTACACCTTC. The chain joins TRBV12-3 or TRBV12-4 to TRBJ1-2; D is unclear. This CDR3 has 12 residues. V was trimmed by 5 bases and J by 8 bases, leaving 12 bases between them.

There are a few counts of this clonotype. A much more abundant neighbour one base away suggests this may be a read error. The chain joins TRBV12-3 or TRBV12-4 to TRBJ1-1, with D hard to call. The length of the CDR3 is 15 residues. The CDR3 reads CASSLGRRLNAEAFF. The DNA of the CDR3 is TGTGCCAGCAGTTTAGGTAGGAGACTGAACGCTGAAGCTTTCTTT.

The CDR3 region is CASSRSMGPGYTF. Here the CDR3 DNA reads TGTGCCAGCAGCCGATCTATGGGGCCTGGCTACACCTTC. The chain is built from TRBV5-6 and TRBJ1-2; D is possibly TRBD1 (5 bases). This CDR3 spans 13 amino acids. V gave up 4 bases and J gave up 7 bases, with 14 bases separating them. CDR1 and CDR2 from the germline V gene are SGHDT and YYEEEE.

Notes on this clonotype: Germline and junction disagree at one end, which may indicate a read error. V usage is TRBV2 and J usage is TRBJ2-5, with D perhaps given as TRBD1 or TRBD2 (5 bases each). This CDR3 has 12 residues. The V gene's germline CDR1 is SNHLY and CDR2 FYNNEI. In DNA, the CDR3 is TGTGCCAGCACAGAGGGGTCCGAGACCCAGCACTTC. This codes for CASTEGSETQHF.

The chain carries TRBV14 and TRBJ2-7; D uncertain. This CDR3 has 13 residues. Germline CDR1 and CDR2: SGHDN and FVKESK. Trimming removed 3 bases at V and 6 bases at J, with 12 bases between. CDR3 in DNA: TGTGCCAGCAGCCAGGGCACCTACGGCGAGCAGTACTTC. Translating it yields CASSQGTYGEQYF.

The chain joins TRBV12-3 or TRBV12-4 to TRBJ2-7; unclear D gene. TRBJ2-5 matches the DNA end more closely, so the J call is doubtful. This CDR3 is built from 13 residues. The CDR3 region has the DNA TGTGCCAGCAGTTTAGGACACGCAGAGACCCAGTACTTC. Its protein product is CASSLGHAETQYF.

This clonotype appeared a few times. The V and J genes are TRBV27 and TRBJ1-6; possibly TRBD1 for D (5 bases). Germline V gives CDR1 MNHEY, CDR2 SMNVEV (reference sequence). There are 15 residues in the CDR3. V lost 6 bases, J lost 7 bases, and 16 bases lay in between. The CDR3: CASRETGGSNSPLHF. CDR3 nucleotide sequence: TGTGCCAGCAGGGAAACGGGGGGAAGCAATTCACCCCTCCACTTT.

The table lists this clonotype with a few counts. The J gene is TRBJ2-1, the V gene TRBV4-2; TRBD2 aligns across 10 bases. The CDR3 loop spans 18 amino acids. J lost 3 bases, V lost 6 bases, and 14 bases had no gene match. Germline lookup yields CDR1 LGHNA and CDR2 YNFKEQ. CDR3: CASRTSALGLAVYNEQFF. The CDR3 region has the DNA TGTGCCAGCAGGACGTCGGCCCTCGGACTAGCGGTCTACAATGAGCAGTTCTTC.

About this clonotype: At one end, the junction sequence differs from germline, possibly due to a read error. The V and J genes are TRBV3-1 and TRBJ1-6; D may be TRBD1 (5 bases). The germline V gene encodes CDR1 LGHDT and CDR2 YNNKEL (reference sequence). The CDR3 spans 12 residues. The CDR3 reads CASSLGHSPLHF. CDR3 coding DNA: TGTGCCAGTAGCCTTGGACACTCACCCCTCCACTTT. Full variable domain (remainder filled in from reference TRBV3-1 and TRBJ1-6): DTAVSQTPKYLVTQMGNDKSIKCEQNLGHDTMYWYKQDSKKFLKIMFSYNNKELIINETVPNRFSPKSPDKAHLNLHINSLELGDSAVYFCASSLGHSPLHFGNGTRLTVT.

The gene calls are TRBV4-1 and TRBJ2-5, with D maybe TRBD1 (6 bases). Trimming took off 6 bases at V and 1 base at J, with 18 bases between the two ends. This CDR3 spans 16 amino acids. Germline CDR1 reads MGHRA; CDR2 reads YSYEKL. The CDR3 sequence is CASSEGHSSFQETQYF. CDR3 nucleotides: TGCGCCAGCAGTGAGGGACACTCAAGCTTCCAAGAGACCCAGTACTTC.

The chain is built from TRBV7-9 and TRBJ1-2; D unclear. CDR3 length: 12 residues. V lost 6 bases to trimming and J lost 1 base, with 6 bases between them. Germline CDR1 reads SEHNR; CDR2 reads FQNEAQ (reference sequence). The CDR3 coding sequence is TGTGCCAGCAGGGGGAGTAACTATGGCTACACCTTC. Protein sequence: CASRGSNYGYTF.

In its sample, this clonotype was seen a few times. CDR3 region: CASSLGRRGGVNQPQHF. CDR3 sequence (DNA): TGTGCCAGCAGTTTAGGTCGGCGAGGTGGGGTCAATCAGCCCCAGCATTTT. The chain links TRBV12-3 or TRBV12-4 to TRBJ1-5; no firm D call. This CDR3 has 17 amino acids. V lost 1 base, J lost 3 bases, and 16 bases lay in between.